Listed here is a single T cell receptor (beta chain). The sample belongs to a study of blood T cell repertoires in COVID-19. Across the whole study: Samples came from the United States, Italy and Spain, spanning acute and convalescent COVID-19. PBMCs, B-cell-depleted T cells, or T cells were the source of the cDNA or gDNA that made up the material.

Trimming removed 3 bases from V and 1 base from J, with 9 bases in between. This CDR3 is 14 amino acids long. Germline loops: CDR1 KGHSH, CDR2 LQKENI. The protocol was immunoSEQ multiplex PCR, while the TCRdb copy is restricted to in-frame clones and leaves out a portion. The data hold roughly 120,000 clones, with over 80% observed a single time. The clonotype comes from a man aged 25 to 40 with acute or convalescent COVID-19. The V call is TRBV18, the J call TRBJ1-2, with D perhaps matching TRBD1 (5 bases). Sequencing was carried out using peripheral blood. CDR3 nucleotide sequence: TGTGCCAGCTCACCTCAGGGCATTAACTATGGCTACACCTTC. Encoded protein: CASSPQGINYGYTF.